The subject of this entry is one TCR beta chain. Its cognate antigen is unknown. The repertoire was sequenced with immunoSEQ multiplex PCR; TCRdb's copy has only in-frame clones and lacks some. This sample has thousands of clones, with 71% found just once. The CDR3 contains 16 residues. Germline V gene lookup returns CDR1 SGHRS and CDR2 YFSETQ. J lost 1 base, V lost 1 base, and 2 bases had no gene match. The data belong to a study of CD4+ T cells in melanoma. Findings and limits, study-wide: Neoantigen-specific CD4+ T cells in melanoma reportedly had diverse differentiation states. A reported correlation linked neoantigen-specific CD4+ T cells to CD8+, macrophage and B cell function.

This sequence joins TRBV5-1 and TRBJ2-3; 11 nucleotides match TRBD2. The receptor was isolated from a human donor with melanoma. Sample: cells from a culture (not recorded whether cultured in vitro). CDR3 in amino acids: CASSLLLAGGTDTQYF. In nucleotides, the CDR3 is TGCGCCAGCAGCTTGTTACTAGCGGGGGGCACAGATACGCAGTATTTT. The full variable domain, completed using reference TRBV5-1 and TRBJ2-3, is KAGVTQTPRYLIKTRGQQVTLSCSPISGHRSVSWYQQTPGQGLQFLFEYFSETQRNKGNFPGRFSGRQFSNSRSEMNVSTLELGDSALYLCASSLLLAGGTDTQYFGPGTRLTVL.